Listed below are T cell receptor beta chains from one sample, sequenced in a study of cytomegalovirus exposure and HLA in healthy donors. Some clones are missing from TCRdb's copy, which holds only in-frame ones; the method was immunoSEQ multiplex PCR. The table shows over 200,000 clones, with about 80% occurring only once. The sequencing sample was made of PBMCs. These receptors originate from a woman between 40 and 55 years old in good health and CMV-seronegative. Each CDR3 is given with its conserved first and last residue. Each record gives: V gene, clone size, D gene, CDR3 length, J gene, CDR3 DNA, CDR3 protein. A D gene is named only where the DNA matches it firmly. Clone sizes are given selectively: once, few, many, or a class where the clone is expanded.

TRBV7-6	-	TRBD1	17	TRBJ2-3	TGTGCCAGCAGCTTAGGGGGAACAGGGGGCACCACAGATACGCAGTATTTT	CASSLGGTGGTTDTQYF
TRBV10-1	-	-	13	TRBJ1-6	TGCGCCAGCAGGGCGGATGATAATTCACCCCTCCACTTT	CASRADDNSPLHF
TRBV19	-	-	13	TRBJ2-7	TGTGCCAGTAGTTTCCTCGACAGCTACGAGCAGTACTTC	CASSFLDSYEQYF
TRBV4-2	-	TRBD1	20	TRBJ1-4	TGTGCCAGCAGCCAAGACCTAGGACAGGGTGAAAAGTCAACTAATGAAAAACTGTTTTTT	CASSQDLGQGEKSTNEKLFF
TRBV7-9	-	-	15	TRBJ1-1	TGTGCCAGCAGCAAAGAGGGCTCAGGGACATCCGAAGCTTTCTTT	CASSKEGSGTSEAFF
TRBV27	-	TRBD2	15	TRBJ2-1	TGTGCCACAACTAGCGGGATAAGCTCCTACAATGAGCAGTTCTTC	CATTSGISSYNEQFF
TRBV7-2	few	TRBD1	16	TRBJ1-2	TGTGCCAGCAGCCCTAGCGGCGGGCAGGGGGCCTATGGCTACACCTTC	CASSPSGGQGAYGYTF
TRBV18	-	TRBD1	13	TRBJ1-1	TGTGCCAGCTCACCAGAGGGGCAGGACAGGGCTTTCTTT	CASSPEGQDRAFF
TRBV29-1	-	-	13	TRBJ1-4	TGCAGCGTCGCGACGGACTATAATGAAAAACTGTTTTTT	CSVATDYNEKLFF
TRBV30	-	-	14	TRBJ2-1	TGTGCCTGGAACCCCCCGAACGTCTACGATGAGCAGTTCTTC	CAWNPPNVYDEQFF
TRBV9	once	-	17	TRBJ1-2	TGTGCCAGCAGCGTAGACCCAAGGGCATGGGGGCCTGGTGGCTACACCTTC	CASSVDPRAWGPGGYTF
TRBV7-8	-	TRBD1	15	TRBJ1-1	TGTGCCAGCAGCTTTACAGGGGTAGGCGACACTGAAGCTTTCTTT	CASSFTGVGDTEAFF